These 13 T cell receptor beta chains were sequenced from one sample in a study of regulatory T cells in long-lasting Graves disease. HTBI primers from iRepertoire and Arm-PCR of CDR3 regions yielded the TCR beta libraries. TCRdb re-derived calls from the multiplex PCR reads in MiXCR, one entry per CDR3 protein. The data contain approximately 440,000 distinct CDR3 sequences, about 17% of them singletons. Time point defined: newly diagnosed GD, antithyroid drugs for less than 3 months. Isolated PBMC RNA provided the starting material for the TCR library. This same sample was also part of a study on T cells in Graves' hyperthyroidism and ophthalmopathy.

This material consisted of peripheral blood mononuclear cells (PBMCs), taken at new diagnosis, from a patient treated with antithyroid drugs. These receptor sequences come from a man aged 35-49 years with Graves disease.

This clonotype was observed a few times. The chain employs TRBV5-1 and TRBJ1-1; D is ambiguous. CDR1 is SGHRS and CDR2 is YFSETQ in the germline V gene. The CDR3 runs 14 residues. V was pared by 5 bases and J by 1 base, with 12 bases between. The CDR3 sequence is CASRLQGSNTEAFF. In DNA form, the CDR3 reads TGCGCCAGCAGATTGCAAGGCTCGAACACTGAAGCTTTCTTT.

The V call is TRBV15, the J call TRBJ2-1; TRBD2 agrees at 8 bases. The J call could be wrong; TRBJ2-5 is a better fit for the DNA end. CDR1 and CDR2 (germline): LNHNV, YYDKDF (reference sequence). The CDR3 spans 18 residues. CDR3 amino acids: CATSTGGTTGGPSETQYF. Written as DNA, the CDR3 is TGTGCCACCAGCACGGGGGGTACAACGGGAGGGCCGTCCGAGACCCAGTACTTC.

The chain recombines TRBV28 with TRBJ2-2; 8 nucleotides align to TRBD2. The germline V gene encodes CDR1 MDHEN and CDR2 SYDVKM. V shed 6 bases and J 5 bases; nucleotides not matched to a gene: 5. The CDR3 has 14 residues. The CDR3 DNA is TGTGCCAGCAGCTCTCAGCGGGAGACCGGGGAGCTGTTTTTT. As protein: CASSSQRETGELFF.

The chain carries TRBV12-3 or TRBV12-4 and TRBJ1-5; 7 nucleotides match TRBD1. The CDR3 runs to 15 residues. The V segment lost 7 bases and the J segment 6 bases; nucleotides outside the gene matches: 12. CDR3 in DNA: TGTGCCAGCACCTTAGGGGGCAGGGGTGGTCAGCCCCAGCATTTT. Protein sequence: CASTLGGRGGQPQHF.

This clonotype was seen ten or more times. Here the CDR3 DNA reads TGTGCCAGCAGTTTATCCGGAAGAGCAAACTATGGCTACACCTTC. Translation gives CASSLSGRANYGYTF. The chain has TRBV12-3 or TRBV12-4 and TRBJ1-2; no reliable D call. The CDR3 is made up of 15 amino acids. Between the trimmed V and J ends, which lost 2 bases and 2 bases, there was a span of 12 bases.

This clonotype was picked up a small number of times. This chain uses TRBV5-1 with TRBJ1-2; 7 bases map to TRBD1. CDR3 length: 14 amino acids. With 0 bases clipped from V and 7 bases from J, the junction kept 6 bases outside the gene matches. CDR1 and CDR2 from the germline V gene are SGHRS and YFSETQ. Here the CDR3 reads CASSLAGNRGGYTF. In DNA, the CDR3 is TGCGCCAGCAGCTTGGCCGGGAACAGGGGTGGCTACACCTTC.

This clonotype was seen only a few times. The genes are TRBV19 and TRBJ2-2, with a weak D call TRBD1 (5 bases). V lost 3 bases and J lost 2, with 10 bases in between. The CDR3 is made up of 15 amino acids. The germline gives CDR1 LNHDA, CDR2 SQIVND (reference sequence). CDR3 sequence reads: CASSIRGHNTGELFF. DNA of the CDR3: TGTGCCAGTAGTATTCGAGGACATAACACCGGGGAGCTGTTTTTT.

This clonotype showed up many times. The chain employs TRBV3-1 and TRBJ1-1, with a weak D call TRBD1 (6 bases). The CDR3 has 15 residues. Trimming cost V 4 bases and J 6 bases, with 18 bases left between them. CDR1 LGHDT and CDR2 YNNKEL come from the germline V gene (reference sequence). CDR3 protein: CASSPLSTGNAEAFF. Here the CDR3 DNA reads TGTGCCAGCAGCCCACTCTCCACAGGGAATGCTGAAGCTTTCTTT.

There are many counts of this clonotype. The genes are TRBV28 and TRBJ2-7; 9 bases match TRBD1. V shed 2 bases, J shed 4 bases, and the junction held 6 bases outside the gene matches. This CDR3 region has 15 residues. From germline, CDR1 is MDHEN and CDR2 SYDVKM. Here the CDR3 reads CASSLRTGEFYEQYF. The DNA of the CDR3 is TGTGCCAGCAGTTTAAGGACAGGGGAATTTTACGAGCAGTACTTC.

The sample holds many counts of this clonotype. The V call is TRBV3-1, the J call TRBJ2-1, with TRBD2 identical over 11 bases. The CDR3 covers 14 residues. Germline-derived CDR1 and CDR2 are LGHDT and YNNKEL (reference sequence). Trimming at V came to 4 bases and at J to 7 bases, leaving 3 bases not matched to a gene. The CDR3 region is CASSRSSGRNEQFF. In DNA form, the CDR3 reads TGTGCCAGCAGCCGATCTAGCGGGAGGAATGAGCAGTTCTTC.

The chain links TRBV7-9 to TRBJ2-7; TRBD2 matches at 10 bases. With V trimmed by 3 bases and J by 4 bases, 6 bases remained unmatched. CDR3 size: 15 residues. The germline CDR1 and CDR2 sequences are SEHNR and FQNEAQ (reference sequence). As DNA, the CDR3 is TGTGCCAGCAGCTTGCCGGGACTAGCGTGGTACGAGCAGTACTTC. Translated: CASSLPGLAWYEQYF.

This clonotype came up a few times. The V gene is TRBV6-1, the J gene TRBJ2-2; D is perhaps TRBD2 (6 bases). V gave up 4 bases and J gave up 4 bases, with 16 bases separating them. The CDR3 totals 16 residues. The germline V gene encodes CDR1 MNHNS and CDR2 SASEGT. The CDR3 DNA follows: TGTGCCAGCAGTGTCGACCGGGGGTTGGTCACCGGGGAGCTGTTTTTT. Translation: CASSVDRGLVTGELFF.

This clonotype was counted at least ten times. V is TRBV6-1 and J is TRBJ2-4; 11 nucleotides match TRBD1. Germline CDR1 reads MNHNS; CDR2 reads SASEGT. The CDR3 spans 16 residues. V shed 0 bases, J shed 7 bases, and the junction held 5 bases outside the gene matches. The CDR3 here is CASSEATGQGVNIQYF. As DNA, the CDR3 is TGTGCCAGCAGTGAAGCAACGGGACAGGGGGTGAACATTCAGTACTTC.